This entry is about one T cell receptor (beta chain). CDR1 SGHTA and CDR2 FQGNSA come from the germline V gene. The CDR3 is 15 residues long. The V end lost 6 bases, the J end lost 4 bases, and 17 bases lay between the germline ends. Using its own MiXCR run on the 5' RACE reads, TCRdb lists one record per CDR3 protein. The sample lists 40,000 to 60,000 distinct CDR3 sequences; around 15% were seen once. The source of the sample is a study of T cells of healthy individuals. The sequence came from a human donor in good health. This chain joins TRBV7-2 and TRBJ2-3; possible D gene TRBD2, 6 bases. The CDR3 here is CASRKSRERADTQYF. The DNA for the CDR3 is TGTGCCAGCAGAAAGAGCCGGGAGAGGGCAGATACGCAGTATTTT. Together with reference TRBV7-2 and TRBJ2-3, the CDR3 gives the full variable domain: GAGVSQSPSNKVTEKGKDVELRCDPISGHTALYWYRQSLGQGLEFLIYFQGNSAPDKSGLPSDRFSAERTGGSVSTLTIQRTQQEDSAVYLCASRKSRERADTQYFGPGTRLTVL.